This TCR beta chain came from a study of response to subunit inactivated influenza vaccine. Germline V gene lookup returns CDR1 SGHTA and CDR2 FQGNSA. The CDR3 loop spans 16 amino acids. V gave up 7 bases and J gave up 3 bases; unmatched junction bases: 12. For this clonotype: Its specificity is not known.

TCRdb re-analysed the RT-PCR reads in MiXCR, keeping a single row per CDR3 protein. The repertoire includes 600,000 to 850,000 distinct CDR3 sequences, 12% to 15% of them detected once, and around 7.6% sits in the top ten. Study-wide findings and caveats: Authors suggested few new T cells are recruited by each seasonal influenza vaccination.

The source was PBMCs from blood, collected 14 to 15 days before vaccination. The TCR originated in a man between 50 and 59 years old who received an inactivated influenza vaccine. V usage is TRBV7-2 and J usage is TRBJ2-5; TRBD2 agrees at 9 bases. The CDR3 coding sequence is TGTGCCAGCACCTCCAGGTTAGCGGGAGCCAAAGAGACCCAGTACTTC. It is translated as CASTSRLAGAKETQYF.